The 17 T cell receptor beta chains presented below share a single source sample, sequenced in a study of OX40 agonist ivuxolimab in advanced cancers. TCRdb keeps only in-frame clones here, not all; method: immunoSEQ multiplex PCR. The data show 20,000 to 30,000 clones, about 86% seen once. Material: CD4+ or CD8+ T cells sorted from blood, obtained in a trial of the OX40 agonist ivuxolimab. All receptors derive from an adult with an advanced solid tumor such as melanoma, head and neck, liver or kidney cancer.

The rearrangement links TRBV5-8 to TRBJ2-3; the D gene is possibly TRBD2 (5 bases). Trimming took 2 bases from V and 2 from J, leaving 9 bases between them. Germline CDR1 and CDR2: SGHTS and YDEGEE. The CDR3 has 14 amino acids. CDR3 sequence (DNA): TGTGCCAGCAGCTTCGGACTTATCACAGATACGCAGTATTTT. Protein product: CASSFGLITDTQYF.

This clone showed up just once. This chain joins TRBV7-9 and TRBJ2-7, with D uncertain. Trimming took 1 base from V and 5 from J, leaving 6 bases between them. The germline V gene encodes CDR1 SEHNR and CDR2 FQNEAQ (reference sequence). This CDR3 has 12 amino acids. The CDR3 reads CASSLGENEQYF. The CDR3 coding sequence is TGTGCCAGCAGCTTAGGGGAAAACGAGCAGTACTTC.

The chain recombines TRBV5-8 with TRBJ1-2; possible D gene TRBD1, 6 bases. The CDR3 is 17 amino acids. With 1 base removed from V and 4 bases from J, the gap between germline ends came to 20 bases. Germline V gene sequence: CDR1 SGHTS, CDR2 YDEGEE. Here the CDR3 DNA reads TGTGCCAGCAGCTTGTTAGGTTCCGGGGGCAGATTCTATGGCTACACCTTC. It translates to CASSLLGSGGRFYGYTF.

The chain couples TRBV19 to TRBJ1-4; D remains ambiguous. CDR3 length equals 14 residues. Trimming took off 1 base at V and 4 bases at J, with 7 bases between the two ends. In germline, CDR1 is LNHDA, CDR2 SQIVND (reference sequence). The CDR3 bases are TGTGCCAGTAGTATAGGAGGGTTTAATGAAAAACTGTTTTTT. Its protein is CASSIGGFNEKLFF.

This clone has more than one count but fewer than ten. The CDR3 loop reads CSVEQPGSYEQYF. The CDR3 DNA reads TGCAGCGTTGAACAGCCAGGTTCCTACGAGCAGTACTTC. The V and J genes are TRBV29-1 and TRBJ2-7; no firm D call. V lost 2 bases, J lost 1 base, and 9 bases lay in between. This CDR3 region has 13 residues. The germline CDR1 and CDR2 sequences are SQVTM and ANQGSEA.

In its sample, this clone was seen once. This chain uses TRBV27 with TRBJ2-1; maybe TRBD2 (6 bases). Germline CDR1 reads MNHEY; CDR2 reads SMNVEV (reference sequence). Trimming cost V 4 bases and J 2 bases, with 21 bases left between them. CDR3 length: 18 amino acids. The CDR3 sequence: CASSSQTPLGSPYNEQFF. In DNA, the CDR3 is TGTGCCAGCAGTTCCCAAACCCCCCTCGGGAGCCCCTACAATGAGCAGTTCTTC.

The gene calls are TRBV9 and TRBJ1-2; possible D gene TRBD1, 5 bases. The CDR3 length is 17 residues. Per the germline V gene, CDR1 is SGDLS and CDR2 is YYNGEE. V gave up 4 bases and J gave up 4 bases, with 23 bases separating them. DNA of the CDR3: TGTGCCAGCAGCCCCACCTCGGGGCAAACCTTCCGCTATGGCTACACCTTC. Encoded protein: CASSPTSGQTFRYGYTF.

V gene TRBV19 combines with J gene TRBJ2-2; TRBD2 agrees at 10 bases. Germline CDR1 reads LNHDA; CDR2 reads SQIVND (reference sequence). J gave up 4 bases and V 7 bases, and 6 bases lay outside the gene matches. CDR3 size: 15 residues. In DNA, the CDR3 is TGTGCCAGTAACACAGCGGGGGGGATCACCGGGGAGCTGTTTTTT. It translates to CASNTAGGITGELFF.

This clone was seen once. This CDR3 is also generated by other DNA sequences in the sample. The rearrangement joins TRBV9 to TRBJ1-1; 10 bases are shared with TRBD1. Trimming at V came to 3 bases and at J to 5 bases, leaving 7 bases not matched to a gene. Looked up from germline, CDR1 is SGDLS and CDR2 is YYNGEE. The CDR3 covers 15 residues. CDR3 residues: CASSAPGQGKTEAFF. CDR3 sequence (DNA): TGTGCCAGCAGCGCCCCGGGACAGGGGAAAACTGAAGCTTTCTTT.

The chain uses TRBV13 and TRBJ2-5; 10 nucleotides align to TRBD1. The V gene's germline CDR1 is PRHDT and CDR2 FYEKMQ (reference sequence). Unmatched junction bases numbered 8, after V lost 6 bases and J lost 7 bases. The CDR3 has 14 amino acids. CDR3 sequence reads: CASSLDRGRGTQYF. The CDR3 DNA follows: TGTGCCAGCAGTCTTGACAGGGGGCGTGGGACCCAGTACTTC.

This chain uses TRBV4-2 with TRBJ1-2; D is ambiguous. V shed 4 bases and J shed 3 bases, with 30 bases lying between them. CDR1 is LGHNA and CDR2 is YNFKEQ in the germline V gene. This CDR3 region has 20 residues. The CDR3 region is CASSLTYSGSGLVGDYGYTF. In DNA form, the CDR3 reads TGTGCCAGCAGCCTTACGTACTCGGGATCAGGCCTCGTGGGAGACTATGGCTACACCTTC.

This rearrangement joins TRBV27 to TRBJ2-3; the D gene is possibly TRBD2 (7 bases). The CDR3 runs 16 residues. Germline V gives CDR1 MNHEY, CDR2 SMNVEV (reference sequence). Trimming left V 2 bases short and J 2 bases short, with 14 bases between. The CDR3 DNA follows: TGTGCCAGCAGTTTAAACGGGGGGCGACCCACAGATACGCAGTATTTT. Translated: CASSLNGGRPTDTQYF.

V usage is TRBV7-8 and J usage is TRBJ2-7; D perhaps matches TRBD2 (6 bases). Germline V CDR1 and CDR2: SGHVS, FQNEAQ. CDR3 size: 13 residues. Deletions cut 1 base from V and 6 bases from J, with 10 bases between. The CDR3 DNA sequence: TGTGCCAGCAGCTTAGTAGGGGAGGCCGAGCAGTACTTC. It specifies CASSLVGEAEQYF. The whole variable domain, remainder taken from reference TRBV7-8 and TRBJ2-7, is GAGVSQSPRYKVAKRGQDVALRCDPISGHVSLFWYQQALGQGPEFLTYFQNEAQLDKSGLPSDRFFAERPEGSVSTLKIQRTQQEDSAVYLCASSLVGEAEQYFGPGTRLTVT.

The genes are TRBV28 and TRBJ2-7; 9 bases fit TRBD2. In germline, CDR1 is MDHEN, CDR2 SYDVKM. This CDR3 contains 16 residues. V was clipped by 6 bases and J by 6 bases; unmatched bases: 15. CDR3: CASSLPRGSGSGEQYF. As DNA, the CDR3 is TGTGCCAGCAGCCTTCCGCGGGGTAGCGGGAGTGGCGAGCAGTACTTC.

CDR3 nucleotide sequence: TGTGCCAGCAGCCCTACTCTGGCCGCAGATACGCAGTATTTT. Its protein is CASSPTLAADTQYF. The rearrangement joins TRBV7-9 to TRBJ2-3, with D unresolved. V lost 5 bases to trimming and J lost 4 bases, with 13 bases between them. This CDR3 contains 14 residues. From germline, CDR1 is SEHNR and CDR2 FQNEAQ (reference sequence).

This chain links TRBV23-1 with TRBJ2-1; 8 bases match TRBD2. TRBV23-1 is annotated as an ORF whose role is uncertain. The V segment lost 4 bases and the J segment 1 base; nucleotides outside the gene matches: 3. CDR3 length: 15 amino acids. CDR3 residues: CASSRAGASYNEQFF. For the CDR3, the DNA is TGCGCCAGCAGTCGAGCGGGGGCATCCTACAATGAGCAGTTCTTC.

The genes are TRBV5-1 and TRBJ2-7; D is unresolved. V lost 0 bases, J lost 5 bases, and 6 bases lay in between. The CDR3 totals 12 residues. CDR1 and CDR2 (germline): SGHRS, YFSETQ. In DNA, the CDR3 is TGCGCCAGCAGCTTGGCAGGTAACGAGCAGTACTTC. Translation gives CASSLAGNEQYF.